This T cell receptor (beta chain) was identified in a study of T cell responses to AZD1222 COVID-19 vaccine. Study-wide points: Repertoires were obtained only post-peak T cell response. White British donors predominated, females outnumbered males, and clonal diversity was possibly underestimated. Researchers report vaccine-associated CD4 TCRs spanning spike, with dominance at 160-218 and 743-854.

Assay used: immunoSEQ multiplex PCR; TCRdb lists only in-frame clones, some missing. The table has 140,000 to 150,000 clones, about 94% seen once. This CDR3 has 16 amino acids. Germline V gene sequence: CDR1 SGHKS, CDR2 YYEKEE (reference sequence). V lost 9 bases and J 3 bases, leaving 24 bases between the germline ends. In regard to this clone: Its target is not known.

The input for sequencing was peripheral blood, taken on day 0 of AZD1222 vaccination. The TCR was taken from an adult in good health. The J gene is TRBJ1-1, the V gene TRBV5-5; no clear D. CDR3 in amino acids: CATSIKRIPRDTEAFF. CDR3 in DNA: TGTGCCACCTCGATAAAACGAATCCCACGGGACACTGAAGCTTTCTTT.